The clone carrying this T cell receptor beta chain was observed a handful of times. The data derive from a study of preoperative IRX-2 immunotherapy in early breast cancer. Stated treatment: preoperative locoregional IRX-2 cytokine immunotherapy. Preoperative locoregional IRX-2 cytokine immunotherapy was tested in the phase Ib source study. This CDR3 comprises 15 residues. Germline V gene lookup returns CDR1 SQVTM and CDR2 ANQGSEA. With 3 bases removed from V and 0 bases from J, the gap between germline ends came to 14 bases. The repertoire was sequenced with immunoSEQ multiplex PCR; TCRdb's copy has only in-frame clones and lacks some. The sample lists under 3,500 clones; around 71% were seen once.

The TCR originated in a human donor with breast cancer. The chain recombines TRBV29-1 with TRBJ1-2, with unresolved D. The sequencing used tumor tissue, collected after IRX-2 immunotherapy. The chain's CDR3 is CSVEIWPSPNYGYTF. The CDR3 nucleotides read TGCAGCGTTGAGATATGGCCCTCTCCTAACTATGGCTACACCTTC.